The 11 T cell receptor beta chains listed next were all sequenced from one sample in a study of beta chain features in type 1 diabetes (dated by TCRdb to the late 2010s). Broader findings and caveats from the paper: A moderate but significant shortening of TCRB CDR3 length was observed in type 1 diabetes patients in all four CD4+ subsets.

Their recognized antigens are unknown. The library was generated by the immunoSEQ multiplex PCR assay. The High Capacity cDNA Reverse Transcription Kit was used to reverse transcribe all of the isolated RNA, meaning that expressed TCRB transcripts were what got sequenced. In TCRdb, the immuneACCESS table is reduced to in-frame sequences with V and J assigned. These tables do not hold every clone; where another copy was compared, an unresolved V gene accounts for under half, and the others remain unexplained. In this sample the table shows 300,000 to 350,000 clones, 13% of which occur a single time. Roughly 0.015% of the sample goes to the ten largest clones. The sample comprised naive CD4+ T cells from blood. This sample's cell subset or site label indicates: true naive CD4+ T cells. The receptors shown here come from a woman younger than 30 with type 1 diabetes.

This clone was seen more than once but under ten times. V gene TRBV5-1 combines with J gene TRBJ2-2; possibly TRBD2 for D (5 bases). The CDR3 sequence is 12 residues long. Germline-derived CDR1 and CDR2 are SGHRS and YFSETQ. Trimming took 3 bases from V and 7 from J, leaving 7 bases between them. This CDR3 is CASSSSGGELFF. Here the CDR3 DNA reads TGCGCCAGCAGCTCAAGCGGCGGGGAGCTGTTTTTT.

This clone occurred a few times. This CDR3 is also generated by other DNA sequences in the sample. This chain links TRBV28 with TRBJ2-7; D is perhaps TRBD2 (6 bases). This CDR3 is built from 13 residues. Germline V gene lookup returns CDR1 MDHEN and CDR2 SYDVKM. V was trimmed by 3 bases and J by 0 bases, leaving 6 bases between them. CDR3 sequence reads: CASSLGGSYEQYF. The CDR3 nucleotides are TGTGCCAGCAGTTTGGGGGGCTCCTACGAGCAGTACTTC.

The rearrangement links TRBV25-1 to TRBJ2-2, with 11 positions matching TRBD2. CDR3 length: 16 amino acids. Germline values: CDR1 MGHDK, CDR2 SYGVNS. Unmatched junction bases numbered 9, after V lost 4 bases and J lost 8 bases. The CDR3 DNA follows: TGTGCCAGCAGTGGGGGCGGGACTAGCGGTACTGGGGAGCTGTTTTTT. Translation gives CASSGGGTSGTGELFF.

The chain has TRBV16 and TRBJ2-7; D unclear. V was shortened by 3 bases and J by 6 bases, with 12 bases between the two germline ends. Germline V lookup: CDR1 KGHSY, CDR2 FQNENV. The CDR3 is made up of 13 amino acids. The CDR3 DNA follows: TGTGCCAGCAGCCACCAGCCCCAGGTCGAGCAGTACTTC. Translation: CASSHQPQVEQYF.

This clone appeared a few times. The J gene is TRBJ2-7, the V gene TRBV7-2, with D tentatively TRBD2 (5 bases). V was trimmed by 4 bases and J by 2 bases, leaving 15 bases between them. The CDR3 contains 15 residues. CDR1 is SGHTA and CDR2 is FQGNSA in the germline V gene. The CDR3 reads CASSSAPKLAYEQYF. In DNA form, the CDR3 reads TGTGCCAGCAGCTCAGCCCCGAAACTAGCCTACGAGCAGTACTTC.

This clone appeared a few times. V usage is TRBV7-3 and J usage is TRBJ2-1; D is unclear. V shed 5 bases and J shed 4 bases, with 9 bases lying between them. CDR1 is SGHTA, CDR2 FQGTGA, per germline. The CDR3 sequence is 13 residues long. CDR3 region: CASSRDIYNEQFF. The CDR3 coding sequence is TGTGCCAGCAGCCGCGACATTTACAATGAGCAGTTCTTC.

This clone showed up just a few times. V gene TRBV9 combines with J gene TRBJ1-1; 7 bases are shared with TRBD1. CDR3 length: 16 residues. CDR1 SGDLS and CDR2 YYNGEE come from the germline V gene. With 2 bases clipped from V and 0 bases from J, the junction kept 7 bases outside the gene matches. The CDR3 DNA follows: TGTGCCAGCAGCGTTGGTATGGGACAGATGAACACTGAAGCTTTCTTT. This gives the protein CASSVGMGQMNTEAFF.

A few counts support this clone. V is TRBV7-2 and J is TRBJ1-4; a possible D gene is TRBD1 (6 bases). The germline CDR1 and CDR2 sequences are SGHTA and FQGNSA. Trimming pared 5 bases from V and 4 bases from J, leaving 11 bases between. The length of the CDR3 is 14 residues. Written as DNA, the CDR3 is TGTGCCAGCAGCCGTCGGACAGTTAATGAAAAACTGTTTTTT. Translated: CASSRRTVNEKLFF. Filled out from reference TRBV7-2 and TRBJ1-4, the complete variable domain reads GAGVSQSPSNKVTEKGKDVELRCDPISGHTALYWYRQSLGQGLEFLIYFQGNSAPDKSGLPSDRFSAERTGGSVSTLTIQRTQQEDSAVYLCASSRRTVNEKLFFGSGTQLSVL.

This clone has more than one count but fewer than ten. CDR3 sequence: CASRPAAGVIYNEQFF. CDR3 nucleotide sequence: TGCGCCAGCAGACCAGCCGCGGGAGTAATCTACAATGAGCAGTTCTTC. The rearrangement uses TRBV4-1 and TRBJ2-1; 7 nucleotides align to TRBD2. The CDR3 covers 16 residues. After removal of 6 bases from V and 3 bases from J, the junction contained 11 bases not matched to a gene. Germline CDR1 MGHRA, CDR2 YSYEKL.

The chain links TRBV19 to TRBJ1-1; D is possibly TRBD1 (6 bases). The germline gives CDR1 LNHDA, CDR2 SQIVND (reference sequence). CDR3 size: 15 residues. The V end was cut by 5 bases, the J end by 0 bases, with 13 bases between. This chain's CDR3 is CASSDYRALNTEAFF. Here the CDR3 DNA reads TGTGCCAGTAGTGATTACAGGGCTTTGAACACTGAAGCTTTCTTT.

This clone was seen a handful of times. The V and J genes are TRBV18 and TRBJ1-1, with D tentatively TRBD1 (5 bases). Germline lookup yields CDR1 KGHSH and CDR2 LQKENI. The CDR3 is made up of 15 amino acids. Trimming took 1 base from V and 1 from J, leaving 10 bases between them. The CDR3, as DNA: TGTGCCAGCTCACCACTTATTGGACAGAACACTGAAGCTTTCTTT. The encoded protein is CASSPLIGQNTEAFF.